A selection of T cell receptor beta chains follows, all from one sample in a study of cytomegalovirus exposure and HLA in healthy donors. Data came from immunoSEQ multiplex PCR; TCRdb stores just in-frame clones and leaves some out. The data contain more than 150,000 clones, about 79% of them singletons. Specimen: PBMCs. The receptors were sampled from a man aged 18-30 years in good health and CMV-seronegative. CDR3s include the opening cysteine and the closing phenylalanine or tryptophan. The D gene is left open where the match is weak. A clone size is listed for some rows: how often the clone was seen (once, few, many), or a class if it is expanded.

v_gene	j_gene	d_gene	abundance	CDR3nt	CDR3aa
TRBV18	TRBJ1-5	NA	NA	TGTGCCAGCTCACCAACATCTAGCCCAATTTCCAATCAGCCCCAGCATTTT	CASSPTSSPISNQPQHF
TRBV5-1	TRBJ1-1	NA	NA	TGCGCCAGCAGCTTACACCTGAACACTGAAGCTTTCTTT	CASSLHLNTEAFF
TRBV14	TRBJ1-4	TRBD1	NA	TGTGCCAGCAGCCCAACCCGGGACAGGGCCGGGGAAAAACTGTTTTTT	CASSPTRDRAGEKLFF
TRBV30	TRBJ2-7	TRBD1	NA	TGTGCCTGGAGTTCCGGGACAGGGGTTTACGAGCAGTACTTC	CAWSSGTGVYEQYF
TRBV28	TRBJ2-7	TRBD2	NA	TGTGCCAGCAGTTTAGCCGGGAGGGGGTCCTACGAGCAGTACTTC	CASSLAGRGSYEQYF
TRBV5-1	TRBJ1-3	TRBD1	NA	TGCGCCAGCAGCCCGGGACAGGGGGCCTTCGGAAACACCATATATTTT	CASSPGQGAFGNTIYF
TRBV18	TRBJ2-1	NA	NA	TGTGCCAGCTCACCGGTCGGGGGTGGCAATGAGCAGTTCTTC	CASSPVGGGNEQFF
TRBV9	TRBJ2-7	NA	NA	TGTGCCAGCAGCCCACGGACTAATTACGAGCAGTACTTC	CASSPRTNYEQYF
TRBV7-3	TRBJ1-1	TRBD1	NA	TGTGCCAGCAGCTTAACGTTCCTGGGACAGGGGGCTCGGAACACTGAAGCTTTCTTT	CASSLTFLGQGARNTEAFF
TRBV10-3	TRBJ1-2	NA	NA	TGTGCCATAAACTCCGGGGGGCTCGGCTATGGCTACACCTTC	CAINSGGLGYGYTF
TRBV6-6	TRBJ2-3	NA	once	TGTGCCTCCCGGGGCGGCAGGGGGGTTCTAGCAGATACGCAGTATTTT	CASRGGRGVLADTQYF
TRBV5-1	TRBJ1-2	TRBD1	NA	TGCGCCAGCAGCCCTTCGACAGGGTCAAGCTATGGCTACACCTTC	CASSPSTGSSYGYTF
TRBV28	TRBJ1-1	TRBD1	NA	TGTGCCAGCAGGATAGGGGGCCTGGGCGCTTTCTTT	CASRIGGLGAFF
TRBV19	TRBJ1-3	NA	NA	TGTGCCAGTAGTACCCAAGCTGGTGGAAACACCATATATTTT	CASSTQAGGNTIYF
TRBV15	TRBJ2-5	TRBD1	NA	TGTGCCACCAGCAGAGGACAGGGAGAGACCCAGTACTTC	CATSRGQGETQYF
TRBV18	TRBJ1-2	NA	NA	TGTGCCAGCTCACCTACCCAGGGAAACTATGGCTACACCTTC	CASSPTQGNYGYTF
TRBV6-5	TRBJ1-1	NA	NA	TGTGCCAGCAAGGAGGAGGGCACTGAAGCTTTCTTT	CASKEEGTEAFF
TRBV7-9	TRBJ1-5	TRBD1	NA	TGTGCCAGCAGCTCTTCTGCAAATCGGGACAGTTTATTTCAGCCCCAGCATTTT	CASSSSANRDSLFQPQHF
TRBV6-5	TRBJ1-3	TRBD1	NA	TGTGCCAGCAGTTACTCGCGACAGGGGCCTGGAAACACCATATATTTT	CASSYSRQGPGNTIYF
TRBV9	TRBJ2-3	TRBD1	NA	TGTGCCAGCAGGCCCGGGGACAGTAGCACAGATACGCAGTATTTT	CASRPGDSSTDTQYF
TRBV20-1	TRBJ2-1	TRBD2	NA	TGCAGTGCGGGGGGGTACAATGAGCAGTTCTTC	CSAGGYNEQFF
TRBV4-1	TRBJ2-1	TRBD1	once	TGCGCCAGCAGCCAAGGAGACAGGGCTTTCTACAATGAGCAGTTCTTC	CASSQGDRAFYNEQFF
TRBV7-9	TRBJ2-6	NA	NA	TGTGCCAGCAGCTCCCAGGCCACTGGGGCCAACGTCCTGACTTTC	CASSSQATGANVLTF
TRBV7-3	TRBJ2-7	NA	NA	TGTGCCAGCAGCTTAACGGGGGGCGAGCAGTACTTC	CASSLTGGEQYF
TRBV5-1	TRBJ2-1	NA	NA	TGCGCCAGCGGGAGGGGGGATAACAATGAGCAGTTCTTC	CASGRGDNNEQFF
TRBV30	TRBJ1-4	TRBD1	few	TGTGCCTGGACAGGGGGTGGAAAACTGTTTTTT	CAWTGGGKLFF
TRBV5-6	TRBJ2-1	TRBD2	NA	TGTGCCAGCAGCACCTGGACTAGCGGGAGCAGGGACAATGAGCAGTTCTTC	CASSTWTSGSRDNEQFF
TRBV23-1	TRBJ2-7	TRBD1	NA	TGCGCCAGCAGTCCTCAAGTCGACAGGGGATATTCTGGCGAGCAGTACTTC	CASSPQVDRGYSGEQYF
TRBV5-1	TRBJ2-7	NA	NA	TGCGCCAGCAGCTTGAGGAGCAGCCTTACCTACGAGCAGTACTTC	CASSLRSSLTYEQYF
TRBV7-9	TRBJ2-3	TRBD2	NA	TGTGCCAGCAGCCCGTGGGGGGGGAACACAGATACGCAGTATTTT	CASSPWGGNTDTQYF
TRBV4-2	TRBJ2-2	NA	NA	TGTGCCAGCAGCCAAATGCTCGGGGGGCGGGGGTCGACCACCGGGGAGCTGTTTTTT	CASSQMLGGRGSTTGELFF
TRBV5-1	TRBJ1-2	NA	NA	TGCGCCAGCAGCTTGGCAGGGAGGAGTGGCTACACCTTC	CASSLAGRSGYTF
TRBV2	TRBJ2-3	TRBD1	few	TGTGCCAGCAAGATCGGGACAGGGGGAGGAGATACGCAGTATTTT	CASKIGTGGGDTQYF
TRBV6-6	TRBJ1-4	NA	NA	TGTGCCAGCAGTTACGGGGCGTATAATGAAAAACTGTTTTTT	CASSYGAYNEKLFF
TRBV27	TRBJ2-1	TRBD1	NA	TGTGCCAGCAGTTTGGTTTCCGACAGGGGACTCTACAATGAGCAGTTCTTC	CASSLVSDRGLYNEQFF
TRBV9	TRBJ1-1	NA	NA	TGTGCCAGCAGCGTAGCCCCAGAGGCCACTGAAGCTTTCTTT	CASSVAPEATEAFF
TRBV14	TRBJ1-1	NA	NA	TGTGCCAGCAGCCACAGGGCGGTGGCCACTGAAGCTTTCTTT	CASSHRAVATEAFF
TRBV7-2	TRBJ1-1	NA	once	TGTGCCAGCAGCCCGCACGGCCTCCGAGGGGGCACTGAAGCTTTCTTT	CASSPHGLRGGTEAFF
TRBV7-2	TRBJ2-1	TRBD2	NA	TGTGCCAGCAGCTTAACGGGGGGGCCTTACAATGAGCAGTTCTTC	CASSLTGGPYNEQFF
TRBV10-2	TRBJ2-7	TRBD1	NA	TGCGCCAGCATAGGGGGGGACAGGGGATACGAGCAGTACTTC	CASIGGDRGYEQYF
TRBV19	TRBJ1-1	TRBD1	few	TGTGCCAGTAGTCCCACAGGGGGCAAGACTGAAGCTTTCTTT	CASSPTGGKTEAFF
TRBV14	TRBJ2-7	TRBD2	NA	TGTGCCAGCAGCCAAGATCTTGGAGGACTAGCCGTCTCTCCCTACGAGCAGTACTTC	CASSQDLGGLAVSPYEQYF
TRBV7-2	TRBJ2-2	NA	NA	TGTGCCAGCAGCTTAGAAGGGGCTGGGGCCCTGACCGGGGAGCTGTTTTTT	CASSLEGAGALTGELFF
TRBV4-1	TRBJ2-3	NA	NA	TGCGCCAGCAGCCAAGTCTGGTCCGGGACAGATACGCAGTATTTT	CASSQVWSGTDTQYF
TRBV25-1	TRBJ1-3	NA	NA	TGTGCCAGCAGTGAAGCGTACTCTGGAAACACCATATATTTT	CASSEAYSGNTIYF
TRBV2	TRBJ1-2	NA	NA	TGTGCCAGCAGGGACAGAAGCTATGGCTACACCTTC	CASRDRSYGYTF
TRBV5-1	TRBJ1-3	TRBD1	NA	TGCGCCAGCAGCTTGGACAGGGGGTCTGGAAACACCATATATTTT	CASSLDRGSGNTIYF
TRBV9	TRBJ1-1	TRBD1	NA	TGTGCCAGCAGACCATACGACAGGGAGAACACTGAAGCTTTCTTT	CASRPYDRENTEAFF
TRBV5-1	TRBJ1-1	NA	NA	TGCGCCAGCAGCTTAGGCGGGACTACGAACACTGAAGCTTTCTTT	CASSLGGTTNTEAFF
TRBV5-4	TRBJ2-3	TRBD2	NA	TGTGCCAGCAGCGCCCCGGGACTAGCGAGAGATACGCAGTATTTT	CASSAPGLARDTQYF
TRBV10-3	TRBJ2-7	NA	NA	TGTGCCATCACCACTTGGGGGGGGGACACAAACTACGAGCAGTACTTC	CAITTWGGDTNYEQYF
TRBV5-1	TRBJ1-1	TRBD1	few	TGCGCCAGCAGACAGGGACAGCACACTGAAGCTTTCTTT	CASRQGQHTEAFF
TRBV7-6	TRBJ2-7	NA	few	TGTGCCAGCAGCTTAGGCCCTAACGAGCAGTACTTC	CASSLGPNEQYF
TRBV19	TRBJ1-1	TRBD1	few	TGTGCCAGTACCGTACAGGGGGCGAGGACTGAAGCTTTCTTT	CASTVQGARTEAFF
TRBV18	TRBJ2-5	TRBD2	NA	TGTGCCAGCTCACAACCGGGACTAGCCCTGGAGACCCAGTACTTC	CASSQPGLALETQYF
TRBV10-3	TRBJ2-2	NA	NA	TGTGCCATCAGTGCGGCAGGGGAGACCGGGGAGCTGTTTTTT	CAISAAGETGELFF
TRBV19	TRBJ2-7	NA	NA	TGTGCCAGTAAGACTACTCTCGGGGCCTACGAGCAGTACTTC	CASKTTLGAYEQYF
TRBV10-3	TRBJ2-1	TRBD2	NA	TGTGCCATCAGTGAGTCTGGGGGCGGGGGGGTTTACAATGAGCAGTTCTTC	CAISESGGGGVYNEQFF